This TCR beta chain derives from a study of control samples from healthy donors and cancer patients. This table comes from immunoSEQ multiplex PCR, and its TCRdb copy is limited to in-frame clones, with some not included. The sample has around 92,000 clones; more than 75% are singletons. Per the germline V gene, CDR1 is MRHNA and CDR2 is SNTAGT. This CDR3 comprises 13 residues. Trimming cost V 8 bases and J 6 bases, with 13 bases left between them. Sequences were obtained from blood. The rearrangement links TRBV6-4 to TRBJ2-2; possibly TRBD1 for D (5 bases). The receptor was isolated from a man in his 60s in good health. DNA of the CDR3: TGTGCCAGCTCTGAACAGGCTCCCGGGGAGCTGTTTTTT. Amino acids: CASSEQAPGELFF.